This T cell receptor beta chain was identified in a study of T cell responses to AZD1222 COVID-19 vaccine. At the level of the study: The study pooled second doses at about 4 or about 12 weeks.

Of note for this clone: Its antigen is unknown.

This CDR3 contains 13 residues. Germline V lookup: CDR1 SNHLY, CDR2 FYNNEI. V shed 8 bases and J 2 bases; nucleotides not matched to a gene: 6. Study observations and caveats: Sampled repertoires all dated from after the peak T cell response. AZD1222 recipients seropositive at baseline numbered only 6 or 7. Spike-specific TCR repertoires showed rising breadth and depth after two AZD1222 doses.

Repertoires were generated with immunoSEQ multiplex PCR, while TCRdb's copy carries only in-frame clones and drops some. The sample has about 170,000 clones; approximately 91% are singletons. Sample: peripheral blood, taken on day 0 of AZD1222 vaccination. The origin of this receptor is an adult in good health. The chain couples TRBV2 to TRBJ2-7, with TRBD1 identical over 7 bases. Here the CDR3 reads CASRPGTAYEQYF. The DNA of the CDR3 is TGTGCCAGCCGCCCCGGGACAGCCTACGAGCAGTACTTC.